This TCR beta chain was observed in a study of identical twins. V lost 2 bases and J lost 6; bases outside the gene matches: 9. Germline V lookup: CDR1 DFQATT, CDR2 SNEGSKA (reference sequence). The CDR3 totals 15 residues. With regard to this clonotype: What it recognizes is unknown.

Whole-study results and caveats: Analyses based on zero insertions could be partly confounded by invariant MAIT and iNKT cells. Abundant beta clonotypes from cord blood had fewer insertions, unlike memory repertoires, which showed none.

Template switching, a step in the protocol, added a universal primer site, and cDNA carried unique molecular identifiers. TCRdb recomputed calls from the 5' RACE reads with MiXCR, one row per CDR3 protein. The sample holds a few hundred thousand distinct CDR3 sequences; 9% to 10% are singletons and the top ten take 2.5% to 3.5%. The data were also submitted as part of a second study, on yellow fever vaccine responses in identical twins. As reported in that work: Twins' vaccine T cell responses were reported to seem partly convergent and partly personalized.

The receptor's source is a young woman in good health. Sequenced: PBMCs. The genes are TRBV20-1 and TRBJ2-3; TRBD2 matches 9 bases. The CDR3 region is CSARRIAGARDTQYF. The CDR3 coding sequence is TGCAGTGCTAGAAGAATAGCGGGGGCCCGGGATACGCAGTATTTT.